This T cell receptor beta chain was sequenced for a study of blood T cell repertoires in COVID-19. As handled by the study authors: Researchers report that nucleated cell counts were estimated from reference gene primer amplification. The data were produced by immunoSEQ multiplex PCR, yet TCRdb's version contains in-frame clones alone and is incomplete. V and J calls and clone size are copied from that table; D and trimming were computed from the DNA. The sample shows some 170,000 clones, 87% of them seen only once. CDR3 length: 16 amino acids. Germline values: CDR1 LGHNA, CDR2 YSLEER. V lost 0 bases, J lost 3 bases, and 3 bases stayed unmatched.

The source is a woman between 45 and 65 years old with acute or convalescent COVID-19. The gene calls are TRBV4-3 and TRBJ1-3; 9 bases are shared with TRBD1. Material for sequencing was peripheral blood. CDR3 bases: TGCGCCAGCAGCCAAGAGGGACAGGGAGGTGGAAACACCATATATTTT. Protein product: CASSQEGQGGGNTIYF.